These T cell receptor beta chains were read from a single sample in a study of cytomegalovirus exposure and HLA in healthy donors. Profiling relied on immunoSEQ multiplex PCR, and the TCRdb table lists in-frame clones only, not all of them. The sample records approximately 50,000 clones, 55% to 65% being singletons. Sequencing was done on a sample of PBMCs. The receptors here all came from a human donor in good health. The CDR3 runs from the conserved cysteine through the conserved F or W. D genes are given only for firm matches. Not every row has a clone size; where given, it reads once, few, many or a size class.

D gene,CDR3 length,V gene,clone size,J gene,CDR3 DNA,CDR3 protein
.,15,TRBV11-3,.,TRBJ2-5,TGTGCCAGCAGCTTAGCGGAGGGGCGCCGGGAGACCCAGTACTTC,CASSLAEGRRETQYF
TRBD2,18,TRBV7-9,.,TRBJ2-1,TGTGCCAGCAGCCCCCCCATTCGACTAGCAAGCTCCTACAATGAGCAGTTCTTC,CASSPPIRLASSYNEQFF
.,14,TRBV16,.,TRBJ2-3,TGTGCCAGCAGCCCCAACTCAGGGACAGATACGCAGTATTTT,CASSPNSGTDTQYF
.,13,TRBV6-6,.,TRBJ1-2,TGTGCCAGCAGTTACGGCCAGGCTGATGGCTACACCTTC,CASSYGQADGYTF
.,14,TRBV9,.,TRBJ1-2,TGTGCCAGCAGATTAACAGGGTTTAAAGGTGGCTACACCTTC,CASRLTGFKGGYTF
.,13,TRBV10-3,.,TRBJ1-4,TGTGCCATCAGTGCAGGGCCTAATGAAAAACTGTTTTTT,CAISAGPNEKLFF
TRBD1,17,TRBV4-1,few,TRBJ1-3,TGCGCCAGCAGCCAAGCTCCGGACAGGGTAGAAGGAAACACCATATATTTT,CASSQAPDRVEGNTIYF
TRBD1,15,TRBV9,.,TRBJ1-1,TGTGCCAGCAGCGAGGGGGCACAGGAGAACACTGAAGCTTTCTTT,CASSEGAQENTEAFF
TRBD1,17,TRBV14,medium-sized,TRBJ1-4,TGTGCCAGCAGCCAAGTTATCGGGGCAGGGGGGAATGAAAAACTGTTTTTT,CASSQVIGAGGNEKLFF
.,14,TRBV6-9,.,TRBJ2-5,TGTGCCAGCAGAGACCCGGGACTTCAAGAGACCCAGTACTTC,CASRDPGLQETQYF